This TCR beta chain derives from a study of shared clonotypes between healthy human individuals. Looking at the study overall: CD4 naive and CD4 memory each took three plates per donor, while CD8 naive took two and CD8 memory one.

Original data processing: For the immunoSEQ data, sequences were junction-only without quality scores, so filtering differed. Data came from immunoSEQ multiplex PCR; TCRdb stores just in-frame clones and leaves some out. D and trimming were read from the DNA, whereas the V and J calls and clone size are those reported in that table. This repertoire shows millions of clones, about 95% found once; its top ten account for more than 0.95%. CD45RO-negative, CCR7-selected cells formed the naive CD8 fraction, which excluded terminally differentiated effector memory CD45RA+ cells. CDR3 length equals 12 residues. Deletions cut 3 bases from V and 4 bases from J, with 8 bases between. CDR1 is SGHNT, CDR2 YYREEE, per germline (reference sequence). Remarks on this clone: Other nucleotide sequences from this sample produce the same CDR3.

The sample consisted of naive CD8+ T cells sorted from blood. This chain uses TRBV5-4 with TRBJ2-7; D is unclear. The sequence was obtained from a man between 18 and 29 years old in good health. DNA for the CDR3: TGTGCCAGCAGCTCGGGCCCTTACGAGCAGTACTTC. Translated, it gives CASSSGPYEQYF.